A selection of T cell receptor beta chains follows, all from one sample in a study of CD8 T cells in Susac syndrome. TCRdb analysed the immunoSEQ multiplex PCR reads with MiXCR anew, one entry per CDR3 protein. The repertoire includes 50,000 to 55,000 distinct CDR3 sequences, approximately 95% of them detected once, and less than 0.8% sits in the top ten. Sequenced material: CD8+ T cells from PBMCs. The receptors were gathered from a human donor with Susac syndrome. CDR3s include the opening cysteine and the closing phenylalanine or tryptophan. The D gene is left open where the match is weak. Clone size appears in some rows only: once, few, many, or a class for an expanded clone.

CASSLRGPNNEQFF	TGTGCCAGCAGCTTACGGGGGCCTAACAATGAGCAGTTCTTC	NA	TRBJ2-1	TRBV7-2	NA
CASRYDGVYNEQFF	TGTGCCAGCAGATACGACGGGGTCTACAATGAGCAGTTCTTC	NA	TRBJ2-1	TRBV27	NA
CASSALGGSNQPQHF	TGTGCCAGCAGTGCCCTAGGGGGTAGCAATCAGCCCCAGCATTTT	NA	TRBJ1-5	TRBV6-6	once
CASSIVETQYF	TGTGCCAGCAGCATCGTAGAGACCCAGTACTTC	NA	TRBJ2-5	TRBV11-2	NA
CASSRTDRGVGYTF	TGTGCCAGCAGCCGAACGGACAGGGGCGTCGGCTACACCTTC	TRBD1	TRBJ1-2	TRBV12-3/TRBV12-4	NA
CASSKTGVAGNTIYF	TGTGCCAGCTCGAAAACAGGGGTGGCTGGAAACACCATATATTTT	TRBD1	TRBJ1-3	TRBV9	NA
CASYGGELFF	TGTGCCAGCTATGGTGGGGAGCTGTTTTTT	NA	TRBJ2-2	TRBV12-3/TRBV12-4	NA
CASSQTVRGANYGYTF	TGTGCCAGCAGCCAGACAGTCCGAGGGGCTAACTATGGCTACACCTTC	NA	TRBJ1-2	TRBV12-3/TRBV12-4	NA
CASSTWTGSNQPQHF	TGTGCCAGCAGTACCTGGACGGGTAGCAATCAGCCCCAGCATTTT	NA	TRBJ1-5	TRBV12-3/TRBV12-4	NA
CASSLPWDTQYF	TGTGCCAGCAGCCTTCCTTGGGATACGCAGTATTTT	NA	TRBJ2-3	TRBV13	NA
CASSLWDRQETQYF	TGTGCCAGCAGCCTATGGGACCGGCAAGAGACCCAGTACTTC	NA	TRBJ2-5	TRBV7-3	NA
CASSLGGGIYEQYF	TGCGCCAGCAGCTTGGGCGGGGGGATTTACGAGCAGTACTTC	TRBD2	TRBJ2-7	TRBV5-1	once
CSASEGRRMVTGELFF	TGCAGTGCTAGCGAGGGACGGCGAATGGTTACCGGGGAGCTGTTTTTT	NA	TRBJ2-2	TRBV20-1	NA
CASSFVSFSHNEQFF	TGTGCCAGCAGCTTCGTCTCCTTCAGCCACAATGAGCAGTTCTTC	NA	TRBJ2-1	TRBV7-8	NA
CSVEDLTDRDSGYGYTF	TGCAGCGTTGAAGATCTAACGGACAGGGACTCCGGCTATGGCTACACCTTC	TRBD1	TRBJ1-2	TRBV29-1	NA
CASSVSILLKFEQFF	TGTGCCAGCAGCGTTAGTATACTCTTAAAATTTGAGCAGTTCTTC	NA	TRBJ2-1	TRBV7-8	NA
CSVGSWVKNNEQFF	TGCAGCGTTGGATCCTGGGTGAAGAACAATGAGCAGTTCTTC	NA	TRBJ2-1	TRBV29-1	once
CASSKLAGGPTDTQYF	TGTGCCAGCAGTAAACTAGCGGGGGGCCCCACAGATACGCAGTATTTT	TRBD2	TRBJ2-3	TRBV6-2/TRBV6-3	NA
CASSQVTIIDNEQFF	TGCGCCAGCAGCCAAGTTACGATTATTGACAATGAGCAGTTCTTC	NA	TRBJ2-1	TRBV4-3	NA
CASSGRIEAFF	TGTGCCAGCTCAGGACGGATTGAAGCTTTCTTT	NA	TRBJ1-1	TRBV18	NA
CSATRQGSTGELFF	TGCAGTGCTACGCGACAGGGGTCCACCGGGGAGCTGTTTTTT	TRBD1	TRBJ2-2	TRBV20-1	NA
CASSARPGQEDTEAFF	TGTGCCAGCAGCGCTAGGCCTGGACAGGAGGACACTGAAGCTTTCTTT	TRBD1	TRBJ1-1	TRBV25-1	NA
CASRAANYGYTF	TGTGCCAGCCGGGCGGCCAACTATGGCTACACCTTC	NA	TRBJ1-2	TRBV13	few
CASSLDTTQETQYF	TGTGCCAGCAGCTTAGACACGACCCAAGAGACCCAGTACTTC	NA	TRBJ2-5	TRBV7-9	NA
CASSPWTSGGAAETQYF	TGTGCCAGCAGTCCCTGGACTAGCGGGGGGGCTGCGGAGACCCAGTACTTC	TRBD2	TRBJ2-5	TRBV6-1	NA
CASSGSDTDTQYF	TGTGCCAGCAGTGGCTCGGACACAGATACGCAGTATTTT	NA	TRBJ2-3	TRBV6-1	NA
CASTGQARENVDYGYTF	TGCGCCAGCACAGGACAGGCCAGGGAGAATGTTGACTATGGCTACACCTTC	TRBD1	TRBJ1-2	TRBV23-1	NA
CASSLDQMGYTF	TGTGCCAGCAGCTTAGACCAGATGGGCTACACCTTC	NA	TRBJ1-2	TRBV11-2	NA
CSADTGGDQHF	TGCAGTGCAGATACAGGGGGCGACCAGCATTTT	TRBD1	TRBJ1-5	TRBV20-1	NA
CASSIYGQGAGEQYF	TGTGCCAGTAGTATTTACGGACAGGGGGCGGGTGAGCAGTACTTC	TRBD1	TRBJ2-7	TRBV19	once
CASSLVLDTQYF	TGTGCCAGCAGCTTAGTCCTAGATACGCAGTATTTT	NA	TRBJ2-3	TRBV11-2	NA
CASSLAGGYEQYF	TGTGCCAGCAGCTTAGCGGGGGGTTACGAGCAGTACTTC	NA	TRBJ2-7	TRBV7-9	NA
CAWRTVYEQYF	TGTGCCTGGAGGACAGTTTACGAGCAGTACTTC	NA	TRBJ2-7	TRBV30	NA
CASSQEGDSPLHF	TGCGCCAGCAGCCAAGAGGGCGATTCACCCCTCCACTTT	NA	TRBJ1-6	TRBV4-1	NA
CASRPFGQGGEKLFF	TGTGCCAGCAGGCCATTTGGACAGGGGGGTGAAAAACTGTTTTTT	TRBD1	TRBJ1-4	TRBV12-3/TRBV12-4	NA
CASSFERGLAGSSYEQYF	TGCGCCAGCAGCTTCGAACGTGGACTAGCGGGGAGCTCCTACGAGCAGTACTTC	TRBD2	TRBJ2-7	TRBV5-1	NA
CASSDRVTDTQYF	TGTGCCAGCAGTGACAGGGTCACAGATACGCAGTATTTT	NA	TRBJ2-3	TRBV6-4	NA
CASSQYRGPTEAFF	TGTGCCAGCAGTCAGTACAGGGGGCCCACTGAAGCTTTCTTT	TRBD1	TRBJ1-1	TRBV12-3/TRBV12-4	NA
CSVADGNTIYF	TGCAGCGTCGCGGACGGAAACACCATATATTTT	NA	TRBJ1-3	TRBV29-1	NA
CASTSERINEQFF	TGTGCCTCTACTAGCGAGCGAATCAATGAGCAGTTCTTC	TRBD2	TRBJ2-1	TRBV30	once
CASSQDHESGQFF	TGCGCCAGCAGCCAAGATCACGAGAGTGGGCAGTTCTTC	NA	TRBJ2-1	TRBV4-1	NA
CSVDPSGGALAGELFF	TGCAGCGTTGACCCTAGCGGGGGGGCACTCGCCGGGGAGCTGTTTTTT	TRBD2	TRBJ2-2	TRBV29-1	NA
CASGLGYGSTEAFF	TGTGCTAGTGGTTTGGGATATGGGAGCACTGAAGCTTTCTTT	NA	TRBJ1-1	TRBV12-5	NA
CASSPPWQGNQPQHF	TGTGCCAGCAGCCCCCCTTGGCAGGGCAATCAGCCCCAGCATTTT	NA	TRBJ1-5	TRBV21-1	NA
CASSQDWGDQETQYF	TGCGCCAGCAGCCAAGATTGGGGTGACCAAGAGACCCAGTACTTC	NA	TRBJ2-5	TRBV4-3	NA
CASSMRQGKETQYF	TGTGCCAGTAGTATGAGACAGGGTAAAGAGACCCAGTACTTC	TRBD1	TRBJ2-5	TRBV19	NA
CSASSGQYYSPLHF	TGCAGTGCTAGTTCGGGACAGTATTATTCACCCCTCCACTTT	TRBD1	TRBJ1-6	TRBV20-1	NA
CASSVGPEQFF	TGTGCCAGCAGTGTGGGTCCTGAGCAGTTCTTC	NA	TRBJ2-1	TRBV25-1	NA
CASSLFLASTDTQYF	TGTGCCAGCAGTTTATTCCTAGCGAGCACAGATACGCAGTATTTT	NA	TRBJ2-3	TRBV27	few
CSLREADSYEQYF	TGCAGCCTCCGTGAGGCGGACTCCTACGAGCAGTACTTC	NA	TRBJ2-7	TRBV29-1	NA
CASSLTTGARVAFF	TGTGCCAGCAGTTTAACGACGGGGGCGCGGGTAGCTTTCTTT	NA	TRBJ1-1	TRBV27	NA
CASSSPQETQYF	TGTGCCAGCAGTTCCCCACAAGAGACCCAGTACTTC	NA	TRBJ2-5	TRBV6-2/TRBV6-3	NA
CASSLSGGAGNEQFF	TGCGCCAGCAGCCTTAGCGGGGGGGCGGGGAATGAGCAGTTCTTC	TRBD2	TRBJ2-1	TRBV4-1	NA